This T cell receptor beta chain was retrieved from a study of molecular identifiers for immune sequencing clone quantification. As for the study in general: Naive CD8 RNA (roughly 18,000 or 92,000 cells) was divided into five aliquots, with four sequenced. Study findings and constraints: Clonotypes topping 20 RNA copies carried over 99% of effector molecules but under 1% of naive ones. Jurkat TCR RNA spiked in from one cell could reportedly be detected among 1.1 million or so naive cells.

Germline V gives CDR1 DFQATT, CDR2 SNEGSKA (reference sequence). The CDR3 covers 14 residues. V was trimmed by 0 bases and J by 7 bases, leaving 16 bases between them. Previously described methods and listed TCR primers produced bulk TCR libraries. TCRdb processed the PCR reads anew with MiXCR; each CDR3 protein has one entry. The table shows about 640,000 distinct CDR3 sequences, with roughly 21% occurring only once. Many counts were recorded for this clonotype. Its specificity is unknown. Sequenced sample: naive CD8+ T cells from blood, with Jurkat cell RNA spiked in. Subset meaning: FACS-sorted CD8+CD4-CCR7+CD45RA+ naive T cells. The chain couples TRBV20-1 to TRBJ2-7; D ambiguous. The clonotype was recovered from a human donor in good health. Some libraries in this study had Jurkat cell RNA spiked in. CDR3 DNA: TGCAGTGCTAGAGATTTTCAGAGACCCGGAGAGCAGTACTTC. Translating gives CSARDFQRPGEQYF.